This TCR beta chain was recovered during a study of neoadjuvant anti-PD-1 for oral cavity cancer. Background on the study: Patients without progression received a fourth nivolumab dose around day 43, then surgical resection on days 50-56.

Time point meaning: after neoadjuvant nivolumab, at surgical resection. V trimming: 4 bases; J trimming: 9 bases; junction bases outside the gene matches: 10. The CDR3 consists of 14 residues. Germline V lookup: CDR1 SGDLS, CDR2 YYNGEE. Profiled with immunoSEQ multiplex PCR; TCRdb holds only in-frame clones, not every one. Of approximately 13,000 clones listed, more than 65% are singletons. Material: PBMCs, obtained after nivolumab (anti-PD-1) treatment. The source of this sequence is a person between 40 and 80 years old with oral cavity squamous cell carcinoma. The chain uses TRBV9 and TRBJ1-5; 7 bases align to TRBD1. The chain's CDR3 is CASSPTQGFGPQHF. The CDR3 DNA sequence: TGTGCCAGCAGCCCAACACAGGGGTTTGGGCCCCAGCATTTT.